A single sample gave rise to the 8 T cell receptor beta chains below, sequenced in a study of blood T cell repertoires in COVID-19. The method was immunoSEQ multiplex PCR; TCRdb's version includes in-frame clones alone and lacks a portion of them. The sample has fewer than 85,000 clones, more than 65% seen once. The sample taken for sequencing was peripheral blood. These receptors came from a woman of 80 years or more with active or convalescent COVID-19.

This clone was counted only a few times. The chain joins TRBV25-1 to TRBJ2-1, with 9 bases fitting TRBD2. J lost 7 bases, V lost 3 bases, and 7 bases had no gene match. This CDR3 comprises 15 residues. From germline, CDR1 is MGHDK and CDR2 SYGVNS. CDR3 protein: CASSESGLAGNEQFF. As DNA, the CDR3 is TGTGCCAGCAGTGAGTCGGGACTAGCTGGTAATGAGCAGTTCTTC.

V is TRBV12-3 or TRBV12-4 and J is TRBJ1-5; 7 positions match TRBD1. Trimming at V came to 5 bases and at J to 5 bases, leaving 3 bases not matched to a gene. The CDR3 is 13 amino acids. CDR3 region: CASSLTGDQPQHF. The CDR3 region has the DNA TGTGCCAGCAGTCTCACAGGGGATCAGCCCCAGCATTTT.

V gene TRBV4-3 combines with J gene TRBJ2-5; possibly TRBD2 for D (6 bases). This CDR3 has 14 amino acids. Trimming shortened V by 0 bases and J by 7 bases, and 12 bases separated the two germline ends. The V gene's germline CDR1 is LGHNA and CDR2 YSLEER. The CDR3 protein is CASSQDRGIGTQYF. The CDR3 nucleotides are TGCGCCAGCAGCCAAGATCGGGGGATTGGGACCCAGTACTTC.

This clone was recorded only once. The gene calls are TRBV5-1 and TRBJ1-2, with 11 bases that match TRBD1. The ends lost 0 bases at V and 8 bases at J; junction bases unmatched: 15. CDR1 is SGHRS, CDR2 YFSETQ, per germline. CDR3 length equals 18 residues. This CDR3 reads CASSLADVVGQGAGGYTF. CDR3 in DNA: TGCGCCAGCAGCTTGGCCGACGTAGTAGGACAGGGGGCAGGCGGCTACACCTTC.

This chain connects TRBV29-1 to TRBJ1-3; 8 nucleotides match TRBD1. The V gene's germline CDR1 is SQVTM and CDR2 ANQGSEA. Trimming cost V 4 bases and J 3 bases; bases outside gene matches: 5. The CDR3 loop spans 14 amino acids. DNA of the CDR3: TGCAGCGTTGTCGGACAGGGAGGTGGAAACACCATATATTTT. Its protein product is CSVVGQGGGNTIYF. Together with reference TRBV29-1 and TRBJ1-3, the CDR3 gives the full variable domain: SAVISQKPSRDICQRGTSLTIQCQVDSQVTMMFWYRQQPGQSLTLIATANQGSEATYESGFVIDKFPISRPNLTFSTLTVSNMSPEDSSIYLCSVVGQGGGNTIYFGEGSWLTVV.

The chain is built from TRBV7-2 and TRBJ2-1; possible D gene TRBD2, 6 bases. The CDR3 runs to 15 residues. Germline CDR1 SGHTA, CDR2 FQGNSA. Trimming left V 4 bases short and J 5 bases short, with 15 bases between. DNA for the CDR3: TGTGCCAGCAGCTCTGGACTAACCTACGACAATGAGCAGTTCTTC. Translating it yields CASSSGLTYDNEQFF.

The chain couples TRBV25-1 to TRBJ2-1; D is ambiguous. The V gene's germline CDR1 is MGHDK and CDR2 SYGVNS. The germline V and J ends were trimmed by 6 bases and 9 bases, with 18 bases remaining between them. The CDR3 consists of 14 residues. CDR3 amino acids: CASSAGRQALEQFF. The CDR3 DNA follows: TGTGCCAGCAGCGCCGGAAGGCAGGCGCTTGAGCAGTTCTTC.

The chain is built from TRBV14 and TRBJ2-1, with TRBD2 matching 16 bases. The germline V gene has CDR1 SGHDN and CDR2 FVKESK. V trimming: 4 bases; J trimming: 8 bases; junction bases outside the gene matches: 17. The CDR3 has 20 residues. CDR3 coding DNA: TGTGCCAGCAGCCTCCTTCCCCCCGGGACTAGCGGGGGGGCCCGGGATGAGCAGTTCTTC. As protein: CASSLLPPGTSGGARDEQFF. The full variable domain, with the rest looked up from reference TRBV14 and TRBJ2-1, is EAGVTQFPSHSVIEKGQTVTLRCDPISGHDNLYWYRRVMGKEIKFLLHFVKESKQDESGMPNNRFLAERTGGTYSTLKVQPAELEDSGVYFCASSLLPPGTSGGARDEQFFGPGTRLTVL.